Sequencing of this T cell receptor beta chain was carried out in a study of cytomegalovirus exposure and HLA in healthy donors. Study context: Early release data held around 80 million unique TCRs from HLA-typed donors.

PCR involved 60 Vbeta and 13 Jbeta primers. The assay was immunoSEQ multiplex PCR, and TCRdb's table has in-frame clones only and misses some. The sample carries 110,000 to 150,000 clones, 70% to 85% recorded once. Though probably carrying unrecorded immune exposures, donors were nominally healthy at sampling. A word on this clone: The antigen is not known.

Regarding the study as a whole: Reportedly, TCR beta sequences accurately predicted HLA-A and HLA-B alleles in most subjects.

This TCR derives from a woman aged 60 to 75 in good health and CMV-seropositive. The sequenced material came from PBMCs.

For the CDR3, the DNA is TGTGCCACCAGCAGAGGGACAGGGAGATCCTACGAGCAGTACTTC. Encoded protein: CATSRGTGRSYEQYF. The chain links TRBV15 to TRBJ2-7, with 8 bases that match TRBD1. With V trimmed by 1 base and J by 1 base, 3 bases remained unmatched. This CDR3 is built from 15 residues. From germline, CDR1 is LNHNV and CDR2 YYDKDF (reference sequence).